What follows are 21 T cell receptor beta chains derived from one specimen sequenced in a study of metastatic and nonmetastatic thyroid tumors. From the PCR reads, TCRdb re-called clones with MiXCR. This table has under 15,000 clones, roughly a quarter appearing once. Treatment of any kind had been given to no patient before thyroid surgery. Input material: tumor tissue. These receptors all stem from a female donor with papillary thyroid cancer or a benign thyroid nodule (not recorded which). Some clones in this sample may be carry-over from other donors' samples.

In its sample, this clone ranks as medium-sized (0.01 to 0.1%). V gene TRBV6-1 combines with J gene TRBJ1-3; 7 bases are a match to TRBD1. The germline gives CDR1 MNHNS, CDR2 SASEGT. The CDR3 extends over 17 amino acids. V was clipped by 6 bases and J by 0 bases; unmatched bases: 11. The CDR3 DNA reads TGTGCCAGCAGGAGGGTAACGGGACAGCACTCTGGAAACACCATATATTTT. Protein product: CASRRVTGQHSGNTIYF.

The table lists this clone with many counts. The J gene is TRBJ1-6, the V gene TRBV12-3 or TRBV12-4; 7 bases are a match to TRBD1. With V trimmed by 7 bases and J by 6 bases, 6 bases remained unmatched. The CDR3 is 14 amino acids. The CDR3 reads CASTLTGSNSPLHF. The CDR3 nucleotides are TGTGCCAGCACATTGACAGGGAGTAATTCACCCCTCCACTTT.

This clone counts as medium-sized. The genes are TRBV24-1 and TRBJ1-1; perhaps TRBD1 as D (5 bases). Germline values: CDR1 KGHDR, CDR2 SFDVKD. The CDR3 is 12 residues long. Trimming shortened V by 5 bases and J by 6 bases, and 9 bases separated the two germline ends. The CDR3 DNA reads TGTGCCACCAGTGGGGGGGGGGCTGAAGCTTTCTTT. Protein: CATSGGGAEAFF.

The chain carries TRBV7-9 and TRBJ2-7; weak D call: TRBD1 (6 bases). Germline V lookup: CDR1 SEHNR, CDR2 FQNEAQ (reference sequence). This CDR3 is 14 amino acids long. The ends were cut back, 1 base at V and 6 bases at J, with 13 bases in the middle. The CDR3 region has the DNA TGTGCCAGCAGCTTAGACTACAGGGAACCCGAGCAGTACTTC. The encoded protein is CASSLDYREPEQYF.

By sample share, this clone is medium-sized (0.01 to 0.1%). The rearrangement joins TRBV27 to TRBJ1-5; D call uncertain. V shed 6 bases and J shed 0 bases, with 6 bases lying between them. Germline V CDR1 and CDR2: MNHEY, SMNVEV (reference sequence). This CDR3 has 13 residues. CDR3 amino acids: CASSLHSNQPQHF. The CDR3 bases are TGTGCCAGCAGCCTTCATAGCAATCAGCCCCAGCATTTT.

Concerning this clone: Relative to the germline gene, one junction end is altered; a read error may explain this. The chain recombines TRBV2 with TRBJ2-7; D call uncertain. The CDR3 covers 14 residues. Germline CDR1 is SNHLY and CDR2 is FYNNEI. The CDR3 DNA follows: TGTTCCAGCAGTGCTTTCTCCATCAACTACGAGCAGTACTTC. Its protein is CSSSAFSINYEQYF.

At least ten counts were recorded for this clone. V is TRBV7-2 and J is TRBJ1-2; 7 bases map to TRBD1. Germline assignment: CDR1 SGHTA and CDR2 FQGNSA. Trimming removed 5 bases from V and 3 bases from J; junction bases left unmatched: 9. This CDR3 is built from 15 residues. In DNA, the CDR3 is TGTGCCAGCAGCCCCCCCGGGACAGCAGACTATGGCTACACCTTC. Protein sequence: CASSPPGTADYGYTF.

This clone was observed a few times. The V call is TRBV28, the J call TRBJ2-1; the match to TRBD2 covers 14 bases. The CDR3 runs to 16 residues. V was clipped by 4 bases and J by 6 bases; unmatched bases: 5. Germline loops: CDR1 MDHEN, CDR2 SYDVKM. CDR3 region: CASSSAGLAGVNEQFF. In DNA form, the CDR3 reads TGTGCCAGCAGTTCCGCGGGACTAGCGGGAGTCAATGAGCAGTTCTTC. Using reference TRBV28 and TRBJ2-1 for the parts outside the CDR3, the full variable domain is DVKVTQSSRYLVKRTGEKVFLECVQDMDHENMFWYRQDPGLGLRLIYFSYDVKMKEKGDIPEGYSVSREKKERFSLILESASTNQTSMYLCASSSAGLAGVNEQFFGPGTRLTVL.

The V gene is TRBV28, the J gene TRBJ2-1; TRBD2 aligns across 8 bases. The V and J ends lost 10 bases and 2 bases, in that order; junction bases with no gene match: 13. The germline V gene has CDR1 MDHEN and CDR2 SYDVKM. The CDR3 spans 16 residues. The CDR3: CANSLGGGRTYNEQFF. CDR3 nucleotide sequence: TGTGCCAACAGCTTGGGGGGCGGGAGGACCTACAATGAGCAGTTCTTC.

The V and J genes are TRBV6-2 or TRBV6-3 and TRBJ2-7; 11 positions match TRBD2. The V and J ends lost 2 bases and 0 bases, in that order; junction bases with no gene match: 12. Per germline, CDR1 MNHEY and CDR2 SVGEGT. This CDR3 comprises 19 residues. The CDR3 nucleotides are TGTGCCAGCAGTTACCAACCGCCCTCGACTAGCGGGGTCTCCTACGAGCAGTACGTC. Translation: CASSYQPPSTSGVSYEQYV.

This clone was found many times. At one of its ends the junction is not consistent with the germline gene, which may arise from a read error. This sequence joins TRBV12-3 or TRBV12-4 and TRBJ2-2, with 9 positions matching TRBD1. This CDR3 has 15 amino acids. The CDR3 bases are TGTGCCAGCAGTTCGAGGACAGGGGCGACCGGGGGGCTGTTTTTT. Encoded protein: CASSSRTGATGGLFF.

This clone was counted a few times. The genes are TRBV6-1 and TRBJ1-5, with D unresolved. V lost 4 bases, J lost 4 bases, and 11 bases lay in between. This CDR3 is 14 amino acids long. Germline V gene lookup returns CDR1 MNHNS and CDR2 SASEGT. The DNA of the CDR3 is TGTGCCAGCAGTGGGCTCGGTGTGAATCAGCCCCAGCATTTT. This gives the protein CASSGLGVNQPQHF.

This sequence joins TRBV4-3 and TRBJ2-7; D gene ambiguous. The CDR3 has 14 amino acids. Trimming left V 4 bases short and J 4 bases short, with 14 bases between. The V gene's germline CDR1 is LGHNA and CDR2 YSLEER. The CDR3 bases are TGCGCCAGCAGCCCCGGCTTCCGTCGGTACGAGCAGTACTTC. This gives the protein CASSPGFRRYEQYF.

V usage is TRBV11-3 and J usage is TRBJ2-3; D is unresolved. Trimming stripped 4 bases from V and 2 bases from J, with 10 bases between. This CDR3 contains 14 residues. From germline, CDR1 is SGHNT and CDR2 YENEEA. The CDR3 sequence is CASSSQAYTDTQYF. Written as DNA, the CDR3 is TGTGCCAGCAGCTCCCAGGCCTACACAGATACGCAGTATTTT.

This clone was observed at least ten times. The chain has TRBV5-1 and TRBJ1-3, with unresolved D. Germline V gene data show CDR1 as SGHRS and CDR2 as YFSETQ. The CDR3 runs 13 residues. The V gene lost 4 bases and the J gene lost 3 bases, with 8 bases spanning the gap. The DNA of the CDR3 is TGCGCCAGCAGCCTCAGTAGTGGAAACACCATATATTTT. Protein product: CASSLSSGNTIYF.

This clone was detected only a few times. The rearrangement uses TRBV27 and TRBJ1-2; D may be TRBD1 (6 bases). Trimming cost V 8 bases and J 0 bases, with 19 bases left between them. Germline CDR1 is MNHEY and CDR2 is SMNVEV (reference sequence). CDR3 length: 16 amino acids. CDR3 sequence (DNA): TGTGCCAGCCCCACGGTGCAGGGGCCTACTAACTATGGCTACACCTTC. Its translation is CASPTVQGPTNYGYTF.

The chain recombines TRBV5-1 with TRBJ2-2; weak D call: TRBD2 (6 bases). The V end was cut by 2 bases, the J end by 3 bases, with 11 bases between. Germline values: CDR1 SGHRS, CDR2 YFSETQ. This CDR3 contains 15 residues. In DNA, the CDR3 is TGCGCCAGCAGCTTTTACGCGGGACACACCGGGGAGCTGTTTTTT. As protein: CASSFYAGHTGELFF.

Many counts were recorded for this clone. The chain uses TRBV5-5 and TRBJ2-7, with D maybe TRBD2 (6 bases). The germline V gene has CDR1 SGHKS and CDR2 YYEKEE (reference sequence). The CDR3 extends over 14 amino acids. Trimming stripped 4 bases from V and 7 bases from J, with 18 bases between. DNA of the CDR3: TGTGCCAGCAGCCCCTGGGACTTAACCGGGGAGCAGTACTTC. This gives the protein CASSPWDLTGEQYF.

The chain couples TRBV4-2 to TRBJ2-7; tentative D call: TRBD2 (6 bases). Between the trimmed V and J ends, which lost 0 bases and 5 bases, there was a span of 11 bases. Germline loops: CDR1 LGHNA, CDR2 YNFKEQ. The CDR3 covers 14 residues. The CDR3 protein is CASSQETGSNEQYF. The CDR3 nucleotides are TGTGCCAGCAGCCAAGAGACCGGGAGCAACGAGCAGTACTTC.

Ten or more counts support this clone. V and J are TRBV19 and TRBJ2-7, with 13 bases aligning to TRBD2. The CDR3 consists of 16 residues. Per germline, CDR1 LNHDA and CDR2 SQIVND (reference sequence). V lost 4 bases, J lost 5 bases, and 8 bases stayed unmatched. Written as DNA, the CDR3 is TGTGCCAGTAGTAGAGCCCCCGGACTAGCGGGAGACGAGCAGTACTTC. Translating gives CASSRAPGLAGDEQYF.

This clone was counted many times. The chain links TRBV20-1 to TRBJ2-5; possible D gene TRBD2, 7 bases. V gave up 0 bases and J gave up 5 bases, with 19 bases separating them. The CDR3 totals 16 residues. Per the germline V gene, CDR1 is DFQATT and CDR2 is SNEGSKA (reference sequence). In DNA, the CDR3 is TGCAGTGCTAGAGAAGGGGGGGTATATGTTGCGGAGACCCAGTACTTC. The encoded protein is CSAREGGVYVAETQYF.